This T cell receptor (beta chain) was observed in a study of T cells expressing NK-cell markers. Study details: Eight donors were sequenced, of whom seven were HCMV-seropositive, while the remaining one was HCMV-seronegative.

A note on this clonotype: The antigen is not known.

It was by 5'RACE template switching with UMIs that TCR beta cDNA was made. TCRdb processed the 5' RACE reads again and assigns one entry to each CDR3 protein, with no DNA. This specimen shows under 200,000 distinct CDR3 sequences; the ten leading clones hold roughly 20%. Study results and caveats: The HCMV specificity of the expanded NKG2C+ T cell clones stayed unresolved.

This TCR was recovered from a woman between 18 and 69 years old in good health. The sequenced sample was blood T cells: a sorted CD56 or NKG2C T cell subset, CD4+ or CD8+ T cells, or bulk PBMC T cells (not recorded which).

The CDR3 region is CASSKYRTFSCTDTQYF. This chain joins TRBV21-1 and TRBJ2-3; TCRdb gives TRBD1 as the D gene, but with no DNA this cannot be confirmed. TRBV21-1 is labeled a pseudogene. The CDR3 contains 17 residues.